The 12 T cell receptor beta chains in this list originate from one sample, sequenced in a study of radiotherapy plus CTLA-4 blockade in lung cancer (dated by TCRdb to 2017 to 2018). The library was generated by the immunoSEQ multiplex PCR assay. Sourced from immuneACCESS, this table was stored by TCRdb with only in-frame sequences that have V and J called. A share of the clones is absent; for the studies checked, an unresolved V gene accounts for under half, and the remainder has no known explanation. The sample table holds 90,000 to 100,000 clones, of which around 74% were seen once. The ten largest clonotypes hold around 2.8% of the sample. This specimen consisted of peripheral blood, obtained from a patient treated with radiotherapy plus ipilimumab. These receptors all stem from a human donor with non-small cell lung cancer who had a partial response to radiotherapy plus ipilimumab. Some clones in this sample may be carry-over from other donors' samples.

This clone has only a few counts. The chain has TRBV28 and TRBJ2-5, with D possibly being TRBD1 (6 bases). The ends were cut back, 5 bases at V and 5 bases at J, with 24 bases in the middle. The CDR3 length is 17 residues. Germline loops: CDR1 MDHEN, CDR2 SYDVKM. CDR3 protein: CASSPFSRDTDDETQYF. The CDR3, as DNA: TGTGCCAGCAGTCCTTTCTCACGGGACACGGATGATGAGACCCAGTACTTC.

About this clone itself: The junction departs from germline at one end; a sequencing error may be responsible. The rearrangement links TRBV20-1 to TRBJ2-7, with a possible D match to TRBD2 (7 bases). The length of the CDR3 is 10 residues. Germline loops: CDR1 DFQATT, CDR2 SNEGSKA (reference sequence). The CDR3, as DNA: TGCAGTTCTAGGGGGGGAGAGCAGTACTTC. This codes for CSSRGGEQYF.

This chain links TRBV6-5 with TRBJ2-1; TRBD2 matches at 9 bases. Trimming cost V 6 bases and J 6 bases; bases outside gene matches: 9. From germline, CDR1 is MNHEY and CDR2 SVGAGI. This CDR3 has 15 residues. For the CDR3, the DNA is TGTGCCAGCAGCCGACTAGCGGCCGCACTCAATGAGCAGTTCTTC. Translating gives CASSRLAAALNEQFF.

The CDR3 sequence: CASSWMGGAGTDTQYF. The CDR3 DNA sequence: TGTGCCAGCAGCTGGATGGGGGGGGCCGGCACAGATACGCAGTATTTT. The V and J genes are TRBV7-9 and TRBJ2-3, with a tentative D call TRBD2 (7 bases). The CDR3 is 16 residues long. Germline V gene lookup returns CDR1 SEHNR and CDR2 FQNEAQ (reference sequence). V was pared by 4 bases and J by 1 base, with 15 bases between.

The chain recombines TRBV5-1 with TRBJ2-5, with TRBD2 matching 12 bases. This CDR3 is built from 17 residues. With 0 bases clipped from V and 0 bases from J, the junction kept 3 bases outside the gene matches. The V gene's germline CDR1 is SGHRS and CDR2 YFSETQ. CDR3 region: CASSLGGLAGHQETQYF. CDR3 DNA sequence: TGCGCCAGCAGCTTGGGGGGACTAGCGGGTCACCAAGAGACCCAGTACTTC.

This rearrangement joins TRBV29-1 to TRBJ1-1; perhaps TRBD1 as D (6 bases). The ends were cut back, 7 bases at V and 1 base at J, with 13 bases in the middle. The length of the CDR3 is 13 residues. CDR1 is SQVTM and CDR2 is ANQGSEA in the germline V gene. The CDR3 coding sequence is TGCAGCGCCAAAGGGGGGGGGAACACTGAAGCTTTCTTT. It yields the protein CSAKGGGNTEAFF. The variable domain in full, with the rest retrieved from reference TRBV29-1 and TRBJ1-1, is SAVISQKPSRDICQRGTSLTIQCQVDSQVTMMFWYRQQPGQSLTLIATANQGSEATYESGFVIDKFPISRPNLTFSTLTVSNMSPEDSSIYLCSAKGGGNTEAFFGQGTRLTVV.

This chain joins TRBV6-5 and TRBJ1-2; D gene ambiguous. Germline V gene lookup returns CDR1 MNHEY and CDR2 SVGAGI. With 5 bases removed from V and 1 base from J, the gap between germline ends came to 14 bases. The CDR3 is 15 amino acids. CDR3 sequence (DNA): TGTGCCAGCAGTGGCGGGATTGGATTTAACTATGGCTACACCTTC. Residues: CASSGGIGFNYGYTF.

At least ten counts were recorded for this clone. V is TRBV28 and J is TRBJ2-2; D gene unclear. This CDR3 is built from 15 residues. The V end lost 7 bases, the J end lost 0 bases, and 12 bases lay between the germline ends. CDR1 MDHEN and CDR2 SYDVKM come from the germline V gene. The CDR3 region has the DNA TGTGCCAGCACCGAGCCAGGCGCGAACACCGGGGAGCTGTTTTTT. Amino acid sequence: CASTEPGANTGELFF.

This rearrangement joins TRBV5-1 to TRBJ2-5; 13 positions agree with TRBD2. After removal of 2 bases from V and 4 bases from J, the junction contained 11 bases not matched to a gene. Germline CDR1 is SGHRS and CDR2 is YFSETQ. This CDR3 is 18 amino acids long. This CDR3 is CASSFGLAGASRPETQYF. CDR3 DNA: TGCGCCAGCAGCTTTGGACTAGCGGGAGCCTCACGGCCAGAGACCCAGTACTTC.

V is TRBV5-6 and J is TRBJ1-2, with 7 bases identical to TRBD1. With V trimmed by 4 bases and J by 8 bases, 11 bases remained unmatched. The germline gives CDR1 SGHDT, CDR2 YYEEEE. CDR3 length: 14 residues. The chain's CDR3 is CASSQGGRVRGYTF. CDR3 nucleotide sequence: TGTGCCAGCAGCCAAGGGGGCAGGGTGCGGGGCTACACCTTC.

The V gene is TRBV18, the J gene TRBJ2-1; TRBD2 matches at 14 bases. With 8 bases clipped from V and 8 bases from J, the junction kept 5 bases outside the gene matches. The length of the CDR3 is 14 residues. Per the germline V gene, CDR1 is KGHSH and CDR2 is LQKENI. The CDR3: CASRGLAGVDEQFF. The CDR3, as DNA: TGTGCCAGCCGGGGACTAGCGGGAGTTGATGAGCAGTTCTTC.

The CDR3 is CASSLAGAVNTGELFF. The CDR3 DNA follows: TGCGCCAGCAGCTTGGCTGGGGCAGTGAACACCGGGGAGCTGTTTTTT. The rearrangement links TRBV5-1 to TRBJ2-2; possible D gene TRBD1, 5 bases. The CDR3 is made up of 16 amino acids. CDR1 and CDR2 (germline): SGHRS, YFSETQ. The V and J ends lost 0 bases and 1 base respectively, with 10 bases between them.